This T cell receptor beta chain was sequenced for a study of cytomegalovirus exposure and HLA in healthy donors (dated by TCRdb to 2016 to 2017). For the study in its entirety: In an earlier analysis of some 550 of the donors, around 290 Gb of sequence data and 117 million unique TCR beta sequences from some 170 million T cells were reported. An early release covering approximately 600 HLA-typed donors comprised 300 to 350 gigabases of sequencing data and some 79 million unique TCR sequences. Of the 300 to 500 genotyped donors, more than 75% were placed in the genetic ancestry cluster associated with self-reported Caucasian donors. The study aimed to test whether cataloging public T cell receptors could reveal signatures of past pathogen exposure. The study used immunosequencing to profile the T cell repertoires of hundreds of subjects and linked those repertoires to cytomegalovirus serostatus. A separate validation cohort of approximately 130 different subjects was used in addition to the roughly 620-subject first cohort. To predict cytomegalovirus infection status, the study brought together high-throughput TCR immunosequencing, statistical association of individual TCRs with disease status, and machine learning. To study patterns of TCR occurrence, a later analysis re-analyzed previously published TCR beta repertoires from more than 550 donors and added high-resolution HLA genotyping. In the later analysis, no new phenotypic data were used to find candidate immune exposures; instead, reliance was placed on TCR beta sequences and their occurrence across donors. An earlier analysis of several hundred of the donors used high-throughput TCR beta sequencing to judge whether each TCR beta V gene segment behaved as functional or pseudogenic. Donor age, sex, ethnicity and CMV serostatus were compiled together with the repertoire data. In a later genetic analysis, genome-wide SNP genotypes for about 55% of the roughly 700 donors were used, and that subset was treated as a discovery cohort. Every discovery cohort repertoire had been produced on one sequencing platform. Class I and class II HLA loci were covered by the typing at four-digit resolution. Typing coverage differed by locus: A, B, C, DRB1 and DQB1 were typed in about 620-640 donors, DQA1 in 522, DPA1 in 600 to 610, and DPB1 in 472. Roughly 5 DR-DQ haplotypes were handled as single units for association and clustering because linkage in the cohort was strong. Across approximately 420 genotyped donors of the cohort, an average of approximately 240,000 unique TCR beta nucleotide sequences per donor were sequenced, and roughly a sixth of those sequences were non-productive. Overall study results and their limits: A total of around 150 TCR beta chains were listed by the study as associated with cytomegalovirus. HLA typing was unavailable for some donors at each locus, so association tests used only the typed subset. Because the 87-base-pair reads could not distinguish some IMGT-functional V segments, including TRBV6-2 and TRBV6-3, those segments were excluded. A later analysis found that most CMV-associated TCR beta chains appeared HLA-restricted, with HLA associations seemingly driven largely by CMV exposure. In a later analysis, several top co-occurrence clusters were reported to appear linked to parvovirus B19, influenza, CMV and Epstein-Barr virus. This cohort had only TCR beta chains sequenced, and the lack of alpha or paired-chain data limited which features could be detected. At a false discovery rate of 0.05, a later analysis linked 16,000 or so TCR beta sequences to specific HLA alleles. An earlier analysis of approximately 600 of the donors showed that most TCR beta V segments appeared in productive rearrangements either about 87% or about 30% of the time, which broadly matched IMGT annotations. In a later analysis, TCR association rates were found to vary across HLA loci, with the most associated TCRs seen for DRB1 alleles and the fewest for HLA-C alleles. V-gene and J-gene trimming of TCR beta chains was associated with a missense DCLRE1C variant in a later genetic analysis, and the association was replicated in an independent cohort. A cluster of highly shared sequence variants was judged likely to be a technical artifact of the sequencing pipeline. Compared with the roughly 670-donor mean, donors in an Asian-associated ancestry cluster had fewer N-insertions in productive TCRs, according to a later genetic analysis. Cytomegalovirus status was reported to be diagnosed by the classifier with high specificity and sensitivity in both the original and validation cohorts. A further reported finding was that TCR beta sequences accurately predicted the HLA-A and HLA-B alleles for most subjects in the first cohort. In vitro tests confirmed that a few of the cytomegalovirus-associated TCR beta chains recognize cytomegalovirus antigens. When HLA alleles, especially DR and DQ, strongly co-occurred, attributing TCR associations to individual alleles was difficult. In a later analysis, HLA-associated TCR beta chains were found to be more clonally expanded and to have lower generation probabilities than equally common non-associated chains. Most TCR sequences were observed very rarely across donors, whereas some public TCRs were present in many individuals. According to the authors, the approach could potentially be generalized to other disease states and immunological phenotypes. Sequencing depth was assumed to be roughly uniform across donors in the presence/absence analyses, though that assumption may not hold. CMV serostatus was the only immune exposure information available for the cohort. The earlier analysis of 587 of the donors excluded seventeen rarely observed V segments, including chromosome 9 orphons, because counts were too low. Linkage disequilibrium might explain the correlated functional status among segregating V segments, but an unknown experimental factor could not be excluded.

In total, around 600 healthy bone marrow donors made up the cohort. All cohort members were sampled while nominally healthy, although unrecorded immune exposures were likely present. The donor tested CMV seropositive, placing the donor among the 289 seropositive members of the cohort. A peripheral blood sample was provided by each donor, and peripheral blood mononuclear cells were used for TCR beta sequencing. The Qiagen DNeasy Blood Extraction Kit was used to extract genomic DNA from the blood cell samples. In the case of this clone: No cognate antigen has been identified for it. Base qualities are missing; no much larger clone stands one base away.

From the germline V gene, CDR1 is SGHTA and CDR2 is FQGNSA. The CDR3, cysteine through phenylalanine, is 15 amino acids long. Just the 45-base CDR3 DNA is kept, in frame starting at base 1. V ends up 5 bases short and J 7 bases short, with an unmatched junction base count of 10. The method behind the library was the immunoSEQ multiplex PCR assay. The multiplex PCR relied on a mix of 60 forward primers for TCR Vbeta segments and 13 reverse primers for TCR Jbeta segments. The CDR3 region of rearranged TCR beta genes was amplified from genomic DNA by a multiplex PCR assay. On the Illumina HiSeq System, the amplified TCR beta libraries were sequenced as 87-base-pair reads. The authors' pipeline ran thus. In a later analysis, about 80 million unique TCR beta chains were counted across the roughly 670 repertoires, and roughly 11 million of these chains were shared by at least two donors. Raw reads were error-corrected and collapsed into unique sequences by a nearest-neighbor algorithm in which closely related sequences were merged to remove PCR and sequencing errors. V, D and J gene segments were assigned by aligning CDR3 sequences to IMGT reference sequences. For a sequence to be retained, a match of at least six nucleotides was required to both a V gene segment and a J gene segment. Rearrangements were classified as productive when the CDR3 lacked stop codons and remained in frame with V and J, and all other rearrangements were classified as non-productive. Following IMGT convention, CDR3 was defined as the stretch from the second conserved V-encoded cysteine up to the conserved J-encoded phenylalanine. Sequences without an unambiguous match to a single V gene segment were excluded from the earlier analysis of a few hundred of the donors. An earlier analysis of fewer than 750 of the donors classified V segments as functional when productive rearrangements were above 56.7% and as segregating when the standard deviation between donors was above 5%. A statistical classification framework was developed to diagnose cytomegalovirus status using the catalog of TCR beta chain sequences. In a later analysis, V and J genes were assigned by comparing TCR nucleotide sequences against IMGT/GENE-DB human TR gene sequences. The TCRdist pipeline was used in a later analysis to assign CDR3 sequences and most-parsimonious VDJ recombination scenarios. In a later analysis, each TCR beta chain was defined by its CDR3 amino acid sequence together with its V-gene family, and reads without a unique V-gene family were excluded. In a later analysis, fewer than 650 highly shared, low-generation-probability nucleotide sequences were removed to address suspected cross-contamination and a sequencing artifact. In a later analysis, a clonal expansion index was calculated for each public chain from normalized within-repertoire ranks of inferred template counts. In a later analysis, generation probabilities were computed using a VDJ recombination model fitted to out-of-frame rearrangements, and the results were checked against IGoR. In a later analysis, hypergeometric tests were used to score TCR-TCR, TCR-HLA and TCR-CMV co-occurrence, with a repertoire-size bias correction applied to TCR pairs. In a later analysis, false discovery rates were estimated by permuting HLA or CMV assignments 20 times. A later analysis grouped co-occurring TCRs with DBSCAN, adding TCRdist sequence similarity when clustering within HLA-allele-positive subsets. For co-occurrence clustering, repertoires with fewer than 30,000 or more than 120,000 public chains were excluded, along with roughly 5 repertoires with anomalous nucleotide sharing. TCRdb provides this immuneACCESS table in a form limited to in-frame rearrangements. Some clones are lacking; in checked studies, under half of them reflect an unresolved V gene, and why the rest are absent is not known. The V and J calls and clone size are taken from that table; D and trimming were inferred from the DNA. Across this sample there are 200,000 or so clones, with around 85% seen only once. More than 6% of the sample comes from the top ten.

This TCR came from a man between 40 and 49 years old in good health and CMV-seropositive. What was sequenced was PBMCs. This sequence uses TRBV7-2 and TRBJ1-2; TRBD1 matches 10 bases in the middle. The encoded CDR3 is CASSPPGQGFGGYTF. The nucleotide sequence reads TGTGCCAGCAGCCCACCGGGACAGGGGTTCGGTGGCTACACCTTC.